This is a list of T cell receptor beta chains from one sample in a study of T cell changes during pregnancy in multiple sclerosis. The table came from immunoSEQ multiplex PCR; TCRdb's copy has only in-frame clones and leaves some out. The data hold fewer than 85,000 clones, with more than 90% observed a single time. Source: peripheral blood, taken in the second trimester of pregnancy. Every receptor here comes from a female donor with multiple sclerosis, enrolled in a pregnancy study. CDR3s include the opening cysteine and the closing phenylalanine or tryptophan. A D gene is named only where the DNA matches it firmly.

TRBV19,TRBD1,TRBJ1-1,14,CASSQGQGSHEAFF,TGTGCCAGTAGCCAGGGACAGGGATCCCATGAAGCTTTCTTT
TRBV9,NA,TRBJ2-5,13,CASRATNGETQYF,TGTGCCAGCAGAGCAACTAACGGCGAGACCCAGTACTTC
TRBV6-5,NA,TRBJ1-2,16,CASSYKAYETAYGYTF,TGTGCCAGCAGTTACAAAGCGTACGAGACAGCTTATGGCTACACCTTC
TRBV6-5,TRBD2,TRBJ2-1,13,CASSVLATDEQFF,TGTGCCAGCAGCGTACTAGCGACCGATGAGCAGTTCTTC
TRBV27,TRBD1,TRBJ1-2,13,CASSRQGNYGYTF,TGTGCCAGCAGTAGACAGGGGAATTATGGCTACACCTTC
TRBV5-1,TRBD2,TRBJ2-1,16,CASSLSRLAGDNEQFF,TGCGCCAGCAGCTTGAGTCGACTAGCGGGAGACAATGAGCAGTTCTTC
TRBV6-1,TRBD1,TRBJ2-7,14,CASKAGTGVYEQYF,TGTGCCAGCAAGGCCGGGACAGGGGTCTACGAGCAGTACTTC
TRBV6-4,NA,TRBJ2-4,16,CASIAERARAKNIQYF,TGTGCCAGCATAGCAGAGAGGGCTCGGGCCAAAAACATTCAGTACTTC
TRBV28,TRBD2,TRBJ2-3,17,CASSLVAGGRSTDTQYF,TGTGCCAGCAGTTTGGTAGCGGGAGGCCGAAGCACAGATACGCAGTATTTT
TRBV11-2,TRBD1,TRBJ1-2,15,CASSVPRDRGRGYTF,TGTGCCAGCAGCGTTCCCCGGGACAGGGGTCGTGGCTACACCTTC
TRBV5-1,TRBD1,TRBJ1-6,16,CASSLAGTVFNSPLHF,TGCGCCAGCAGCTTAGCCGGGACAGTGTTTAATTCACCCCTCCACTTT